This T cell receptor (beta chain) was retrieved from a study of blood T cell repertoires in COVID-19. The table came from immunoSEQ multiplex PCR; TCRdb's copy has only in-frame clones and leaves some out. The table has around 86,000 clones, around nine tenths seen once; the top ten hold around 5.3%. With 6 bases removed from V and 0 bases from J, the gap between germline ends came to 16 bases. Germline-derived CDR1 and CDR2 are SGHRS and YFSETQ. This CDR3 comprises 16 residues. The TCR was taken from a woman of 80 years or more with acute or convalescent COVID-19. The sequencing sample was made of peripheral blood. The chain carries TRBV5-1 and TRBJ2-1, with D possibly being TRBD2 (6 bases). The CDR3 nucleotides are TGCGCCAGCACCTGGTCTTCGGGAGACTCCTACAATGAGCAGTTCTTC. Amino acid sequence: CASTWSSGDSYNEQFF.